The 21 T cell receptor beta chains listed next were all sequenced from one sample in a study of blood T cell repertoires in COVID-19. Sequenced by immunoSEQ multiplex PCR; TCRdb stores in-frame clones only, minus some. The sample includes about 140,000 clones, under 85% of them seen just once. Sequenced: PBMCs or T cells enriched from blood (not recorded which). Receptors originate from a woman aged 18-29 years who had been exposed to COVID-19.

This clone was counted a single time. The chain links TRBV29-1 to TRBJ1-2; TRBD1 is a possible D gene (5 bases). This CDR3 has 13 residues. Between the trimmed V and J ends, which lost 5 bases and 4 bases, there was a span of 14 bases. Germline CDR1 reads SQVTM; CDR2 reads ANQGSEA. Written as DNA, the CDR3 is TGCAGCGTTCAGTGGGGCCCGATCTATGGCTACACCTTC. It encodes CSVQWGPIYGYTF.

The chain has TRBV4-2 and TRBJ2-3, with D uncertain. CDR1 is LGHNA and CDR2 is YNFKEQ in the germline V gene. This CDR3 has 16 residues. Trimming shortened V by 2 bases and J by 0 bases, and 12 bases separated the two germline ends. CDR3 protein: CASSQSLGASTDTQYF. For the CDR3, the DNA is TGTGCCAGCAGCCAAAGTCTGGGCGCCAGCACAGATACGCAGTATTTT.

The chain uses TRBV24-1 and TRBJ1-5; D uncertain. V was shortened by 6 bases and J by 2 bases, with 10 bases between the two germline ends. This CDR3 is 14 amino acids long. Germline assignment: CDR1 KGHDR and CDR2 SFDVKD. This CDR3 is CATSRPGGNQPQHF. The CDR3 DNA sequence: TGTGCCACCAGTCGACCGGGAGGCAATCAGCCCCAGCATTTT.

This clone was counted once. In nucleotides, the CDR3 is TGTGCCAGCAGGGGCGGGAGGGCCGCCGAGACCCAGTACTTC. This encodes CASRGGRAAETQYF. The chain is built from TRBV28 and TRBJ2-5; 9 bases match TRBD2. Germline-derived CDR1 and CDR2 are MDHEN and SYDVKM. V lost 6 bases to trimming and J lost 5 bases; unmatched junction nucleotides: 7. This CDR3 is 14 amino acids long.

The rearrangement joins TRBV5-8 to TRBJ1-2; D is unresolved. Germline V CDR1 and CDR2: SGHTS, YDEGEE. Between the trimmed V and J ends, which lost 0 bases and 4 bases, there was a span of 13 bases. The CDR3 has 15 residues. The CDR3 bases are TGTGCCAGCAGCTTGGATGGGCAGTACCTCTATGGCTACACCTTC. Its translation: CASSLDGQYLYGYTF.

The chain carries TRBV11-3 and TRBJ2-1, with 10 bases aligning to TRBD2. Trimming removed 10 bases from V and 4 bases from J; junction bases left unmatched: 16. Germline V CDR1 and CDR2: SGHNT, YENEEA. The CDR3 runs to 17 residues. CDR3 nucleotide sequence: TGTGCCACTTCCCGGGAAGCGGGAGGGCCTGGGTACAATGAGCAGTTCTTC. Protein: CATSREAGGPGYNEQFF.

The V call is TRBV30, the J call TRBJ2-1, with 9 bases lining up with TRBD2. Germline CDR1 GTSNPN, CDR2 SVGIG (reference sequence). This CDR3 is 13 amino acids long. V lost 4 bases, J lost 9 bases, and 7 bases stayed unmatched. CDR3 residues: CAWIRASGTEQFF. The CDR3, as DNA: TGTGCCTGGATTCGTGCTAGCGGGACTGAGCAGTTCTTC.

V gene TRBV27 combines with J gene TRBJ2-1, with 14 bases lining up with TRBD2. CDR1 is MNHEY, CDR2 SMNVEV, per germline (reference sequence). V was pared by 2 bases and J by 13 bases, with 19 bases of the junction left unmatched. CDR3 length: 19 amino acids. The CDR3 region is CASSLTGLAGGFPGTPQFF. In DNA, the CDR3 is TGTGCCAGCAGTTTAACCGGACTAGCGGGAGGATTCCCCGGAACACCTCAGTTCTTC.

This clone has just one count. The J gene is TRBJ2-5, the V gene TRBV29-1; 7 nucleotides line up with TRBD1. The CDR3 is 14 amino acids. Germline assignment: CDR1 SQVTM and CDR2 ANQGSEA. The V gene end was trimmed by 4 bases and the J gene end by 4 bases; junction bases not matched to a gene: 9. Written as DNA, the CDR3 is TGCAGCGTTGTTGGCAGGGGGAGCGGAGAGACCCAGTACTTC. Amino acids: CSVVGRGSGETQYF.

This clone showed up just once. The rearrangement uses TRBV6-2 or TRBV6-3 and TRBJ1-5; D not resolved. V dropped 6 bases and J dropped 3 bases, with 6 bases sitting between them. CDR1 is MNHEY, CDR2 SVGEGT, per germline. CDR3 size: 12 residues. The DNA for the CDR3 is TGTGCCAGCAGCTCAAACAATCAGCCCCAGCATTTT. Amino acids: CASSSNNQPQHF.

The chain is built from TRBV10-3 and TRBJ2-1, with D maybe TRBD1 (5 bases). The length of the CDR3 is 14 residues. V gave up 4 bases and J gave up 5 bases, with 12 bases separating them. Germline V gene sequence: CDR1 ENHRY, CDR2 SYGVKD. Here the CDR3 DNA reads TGTGCCATCAGTGGCAGGGATCTCGACAATGAGCAGTTCTTC. Its protein is CAISGRDLDNEQFF.

J is TRBJ2-6 and V is TRBV11-2, with 7 bases identical to TRBD1. The germline gives CDR1 SGHAT, CDR2 FQNNGV. CDR3 length equals 19 residues. The J segment lost 0 bases and the V segment lost 1 base, leaving 9 bases of the junction unmatched. CDR3 DNA sequence: TGTGCCAGCAGCTTAGGTCGGGACAGACCTTCCTCTGGGGCCAACGTCCTGACTTTC. Amino acid sequence: CASSLGRDRPSSGANVLTF.

This clone came up a few times. This CDR3 is also generated by other DNA sequences in the sample. The chain links TRBV9 to TRBJ1-5; D gene unclear. The germline gives CDR1 SGDLS, CDR2 YYNGEE. CDR3 length: 15 residues. The germline V and J ends were trimmed by 0 bases and 0 bases, with 7 bases remaining between them. CDR3 protein: CASSVAGYSNQPQHF. CDR3 DNA: TGTGCCAGCAGCGTAGCGGGGTATAGCAATCAGCCCCAGCATTTT. The variable domain in full, with the rest retrieved from reference TRBV9 and TRBJ1-5, is DSGVTQTPKHLITATGQRVTLRCSPRSGDLSVYWYQQSLDQGLQFLIQYYNGEERAKGNILERFSAQQFPDLHSELNLSSLELGDSALYFCASSVAGYSNQPQHFGDGTRLSIL.

The chain couples TRBV4-1 to TRBJ2-2, with D possibly TRBD2 on 5 matching bases. The CDR3 is 12 amino acids. Germline V lookup: CDR1 MGHRA, CDR2 YSYEKL. The germline V and J ends were trimmed by 4 bases and 6 bases, with 6 bases remaining between them. Here the CDR3 reads CASSLEAGELFF. DNA for the CDR3: TGCGCCAGCAGCCTGGAGGCCGGGGAGCTGTTTTTT.

The V gene is TRBV28, the J gene TRBJ1-2, with unresolved D. Germline lookup yields CDR1 MDHEN and CDR2 SYDVKM. The V end lost 1 base, the J end lost 8 bases, and 14 bases lay between the germline ends. The CDR3 is made up of 14 amino acids. CDR3 nucleotide sequence: TGTGCCAGCAGTTTATTGTTGGGGAGTGGCGGCTACACCTTC. Translation gives CASSLLLGSGGYTF.

The chain links TRBV9 to TRBJ2-7, with 9 nucleotides matching TRBD1. Per the germline V gene, CDR1 is SGDLS and CDR2 is YYNGEE. The CDR3 consists of 15 residues. The V segment lost 4 bases and the J segment 5 bases; nucleotides outside the gene matches: 10. The CDR3 reads CASSWRGQGLDEQYF. In DNA form, the CDR3 reads TGTGCCAGCAGCTGGAGGGGACAGGGTCTGGACGAGCAGTACTTC.

This chain uses TRBV19 with TRBJ2-5, with a tentative D call TRBD1 (6 bases). Trimming shortened V by 4 bases and J by 0 bases, and 6 bases separated the two germline ends. CDR1 LNHDA and CDR2 SQIVND come from the germline V gene (reference sequence). CDR3 length: 13 residues. Here the CDR3 reads CASSRDNQETQYF. CDR3 DNA sequence: TGTGCCAGTAGTAGGGACAACCAAGAGACCCAGTACTTC.

V is TRBV6-8 and J is TRBJ1-5; 11 bases align to TRBD1. The V gene's germline CDR1 is MNHGY and CDR2 SAAAGT. This CDR3 region has 21 residues. Trimming at V came to 0 bases and at J to 0 bases, leaving 13 bases not matched to a gene. The CDR3 nucleotides are TGTGCCAGCAGTTACTCGAGAGGAGGACAGGGGGCCCTTTATAGCAATCAGCCCCAGCATTTT. Amino acids: CASSYSRGGQGALYSNQPQHF.

The chain joins TRBV27 to TRBJ2-5; D gene unclear. Germline-derived CDR1 and CDR2 are MNHEY and SMNVEV (reference sequence). Trimming removed 4 bases at V and 1 base at J, with 4 bases between. This CDR3 has 12 amino acids. The CDR3 loop is CASSSGQETQYF. In DNA form, the CDR3 reads TGTGCCAGCAGTTCGGGCCAAGAGACCCAGTACTTC.

The rearrangement links TRBV28 to TRBJ2-3, with TRBD2 matching 8 bases. CDR1 is MDHEN and CDR2 is SYDVKM in the germline V gene. This CDR3 has 15 amino acids. The J segment lost 4 bases and the V segment lost 5 bases, leaving 8 bases of the junction unmatched. CDR3 amino acids: CASSRSGVQSDTQYF. The CDR3 DNA sequence: TGTGCCAGCAGTCGTAGCGGGGTACAGTCAGATACGCAGTATTTT.

This rearrangement joins TRBV3-1 (or the pseudogene TRBV3-2) to TRBJ1-3; D might be TRBD1 (5 bases). The germline V and J ends were trimmed by 2 bases and 1 base, with 6 bases remaining between them. The germline V gene encodes CDR1 LGHDT and CDR2 YNNKEL (reference sequence). This CDR3 is built from 14 residues. The DNA for the CDR3 is TGTGCCAGCAGCCAACGGGGGTCTGGAAACACCATATATTTT. This encodes CASSQRGSGNTIYF.